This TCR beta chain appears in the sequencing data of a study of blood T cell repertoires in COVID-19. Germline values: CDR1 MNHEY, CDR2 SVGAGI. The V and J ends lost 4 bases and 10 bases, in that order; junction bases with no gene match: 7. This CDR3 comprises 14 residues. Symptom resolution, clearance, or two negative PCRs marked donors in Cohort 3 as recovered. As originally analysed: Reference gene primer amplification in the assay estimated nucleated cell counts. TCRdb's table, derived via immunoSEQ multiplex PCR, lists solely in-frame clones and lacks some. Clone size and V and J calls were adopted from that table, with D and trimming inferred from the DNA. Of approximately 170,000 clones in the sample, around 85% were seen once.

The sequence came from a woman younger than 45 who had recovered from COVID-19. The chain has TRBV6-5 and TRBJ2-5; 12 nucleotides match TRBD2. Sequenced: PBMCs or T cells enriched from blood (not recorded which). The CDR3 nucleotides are TGTGCCAGCAGTTCCAAGACTAGCGGGGGTTTCCAGTACTTC. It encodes CASSSKTSGGFQYF.